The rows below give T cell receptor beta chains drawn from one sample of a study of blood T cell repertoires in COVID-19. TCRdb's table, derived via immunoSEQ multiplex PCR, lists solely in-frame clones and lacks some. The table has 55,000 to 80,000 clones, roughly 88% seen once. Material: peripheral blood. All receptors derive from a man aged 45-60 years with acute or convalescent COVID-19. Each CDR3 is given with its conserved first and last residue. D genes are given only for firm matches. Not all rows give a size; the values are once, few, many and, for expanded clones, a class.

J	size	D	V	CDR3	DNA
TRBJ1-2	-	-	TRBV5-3	CARSFAGRLNYGYTF	TGTGCCAGAAGCTTCGCGGGGCGTCTTAACTATGGCTACACCTTC
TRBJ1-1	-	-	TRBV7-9	CASRTRTENTEAFF	TGTGCCAGCAGGACCCGGACAGAGAACACTGAAGCTTTCTTT
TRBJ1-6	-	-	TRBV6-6	CASSRQLSSPLHF	TGTGCCAGCAGTCGACAGTTATCCTCACCCCTCCACTTT
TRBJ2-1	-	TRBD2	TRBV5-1	CASSSLAGNEQFF	TGCGCCAGCAGCTCCTTAGCGGGGAATGAGCAGTTCTTC
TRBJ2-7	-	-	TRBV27	CATKGGENYEQYF	TGTGCCACCAAAGGAGGAGAAAACTACGAGCAGTACTTC
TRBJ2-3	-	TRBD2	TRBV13	CASSQTSGYLDTQYF	TGTGCCAGCAGCCAGACTAGCGGGTATTTAGATACGCAGTATTTT
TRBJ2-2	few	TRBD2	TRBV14	CASSQRLAGRNTGELFF	TGTGCCAGCAGCCAACGACTAGCGGGGAGAAACACCGGGGAGCTGTTTTTT
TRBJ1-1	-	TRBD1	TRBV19	CASSIDTGGDAEAFF	TGTGCCAGTAGTATAGACACAGGGGGCGACGCTGAAGCTTTCTTT
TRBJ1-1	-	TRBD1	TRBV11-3	CASSPGQGTGNTEAFF	TGTGCCAGCAGCCCGGGACAGGGAACGGGGAACACTGAAGCTTTCTTT
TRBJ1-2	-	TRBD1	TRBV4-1	CASSQETGEGYTF	TGCGCCAGCAGCCAAGAGACAGGGGAGGGCTACACCTTC
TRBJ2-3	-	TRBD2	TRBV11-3	CASSLAGTSVSVTDTQYF	TGTGCCAGCAGCTTAGCTGGGACTAGCGTTAGTGTCACAGATACGCAGTATTTT
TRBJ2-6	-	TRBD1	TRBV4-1	CASSQDGTGYSGANVLTF	TGCGCCAGCAGCCAAGATGGGACAGGCTACTCTGGGGCCAACGTCCTGACTTTC
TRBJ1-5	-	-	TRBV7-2	CASSLLSNSNQPQHF	TGTGCCAGCAGCTTATTGAGCAATAGCAATCAGCCCCAGCATTTT
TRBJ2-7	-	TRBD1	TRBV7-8	CASSFFTGVDYEQYF	TGTGCCAGCAGCTTTTTTACAGGGGTAGACTACGAGCAGTACTTC
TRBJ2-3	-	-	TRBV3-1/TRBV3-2	CASSQGQTFTDTQYF	TGTGCCAGCAGCCAAGGACAGACCTTCACAGATACGCAGTATTTT
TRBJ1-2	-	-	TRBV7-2	CASSNYWQGHTPF	TGTGCCAGCAGCAATTACTGGCAGGGACACACTCCCTTC
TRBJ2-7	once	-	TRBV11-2	CASSLEVGSSYEQYF	TGTGCCAGCAGCTTAGAGGTTGGGAGCTCCTACGAGCAGTACTTC
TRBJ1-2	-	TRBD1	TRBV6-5	CASRHDRGSPYGYTF	TGTGCCAGCAGGCACGACAGGGGGAGTCCCTATGGCTACACCTTC
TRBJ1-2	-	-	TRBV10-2	CASSEWQDGYTF	TGCGCCAGCAGTGAATGGCAGGATGGCTACACCTTC
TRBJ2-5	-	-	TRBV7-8	CASSLGQETQYF	TGTGCCAGCAGCTTAGGTCAGGAGACCCAGTACTTC
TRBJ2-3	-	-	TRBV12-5	CASGFQSATGTDTQYF	TGTGCTAGTGGTTTTCAGTCGGCGACTGGCACAGATACGCAGTATTTT
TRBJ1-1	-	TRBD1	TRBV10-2	CASSAGGIYWAFF	TGCGCCAGCAGTGCAGGGGGGATTTACTGGGCTTTCTTT
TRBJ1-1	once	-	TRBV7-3	CASSLRTENTEAFF	TGTGCCAGCAGCTTAAGGACAGAGAACACTGAAGCTTTCTTT
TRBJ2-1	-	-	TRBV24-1	CATSDAHRDEQFF	TGTGCCACCAGTGATGCCCACAGGGATGAGCAGTTCTTC
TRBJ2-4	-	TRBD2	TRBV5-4	CASSPLAGEPGLQYF	TGTGCCAGCAGCCCACTAGCGGGGGAGCCGGGTCTTCAGTACTTC